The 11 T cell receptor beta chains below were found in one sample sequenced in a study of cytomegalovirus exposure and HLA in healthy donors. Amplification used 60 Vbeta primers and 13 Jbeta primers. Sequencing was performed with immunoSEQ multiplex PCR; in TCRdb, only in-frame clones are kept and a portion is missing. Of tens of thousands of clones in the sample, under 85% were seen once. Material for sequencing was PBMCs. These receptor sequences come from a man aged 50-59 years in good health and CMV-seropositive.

Written as DNA, the CDR3 is TGTGCCAGCTCACTTAACCTCGGACAGATGAACACTGAAGCTTTCTTT. Translated, it gives CASSLNLGQMNTEAFF. This chain uses TRBV18 with TRBJ1-1; tentatively, D is TRBD1 (6 bases). CDR3 length: 16 amino acids. The V end was cut by 4 bases, the J end by 0 bases, with 15 bases between. CDR1 and CDR2 from the germline V gene are KGHSH and LQKENI.

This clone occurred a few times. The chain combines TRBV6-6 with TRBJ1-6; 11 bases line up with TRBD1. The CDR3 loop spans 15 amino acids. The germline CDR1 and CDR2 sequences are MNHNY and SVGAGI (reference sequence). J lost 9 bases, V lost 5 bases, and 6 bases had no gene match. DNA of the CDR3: TGTGCCAGCAGTACGTCCGGGACAGGGGGTTCACCCCTCCACTTT. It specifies CASSTSGTGGSPLHF.

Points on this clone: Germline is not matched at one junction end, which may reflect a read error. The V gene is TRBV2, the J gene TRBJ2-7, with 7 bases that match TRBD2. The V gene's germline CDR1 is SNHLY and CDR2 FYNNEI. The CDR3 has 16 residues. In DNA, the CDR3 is TGTGCCAGCAGTGGTCCCACTGAGCGGGAAACTTACGGGCAGTACTTC. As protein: CASSGPTERETYGQYF.

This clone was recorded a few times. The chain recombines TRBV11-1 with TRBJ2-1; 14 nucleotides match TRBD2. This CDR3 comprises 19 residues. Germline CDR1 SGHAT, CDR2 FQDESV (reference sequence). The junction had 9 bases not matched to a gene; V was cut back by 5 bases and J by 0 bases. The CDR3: CASSRGLAGATRSYNEQFF. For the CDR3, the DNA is TGTGCCAGCAGCAGGGGACTAGCGGGGGCAACCCGCTCCTACAATGAGCAGTTCTTC.

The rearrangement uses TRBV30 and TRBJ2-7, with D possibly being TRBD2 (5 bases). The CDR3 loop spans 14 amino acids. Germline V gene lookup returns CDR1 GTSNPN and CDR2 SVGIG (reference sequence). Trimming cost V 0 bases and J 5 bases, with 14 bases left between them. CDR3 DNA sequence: TGTGCCTGGAGTGTACCCCCACGGGGTAACGAGCAGTACTTC. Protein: CAWSVPPRGNEQYF.

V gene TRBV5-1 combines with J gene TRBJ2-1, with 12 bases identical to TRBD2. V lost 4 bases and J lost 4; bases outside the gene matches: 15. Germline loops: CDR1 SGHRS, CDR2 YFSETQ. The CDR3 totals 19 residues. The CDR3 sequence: CASSAVHQGLAGTYNEQFF. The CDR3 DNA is TGCGCCAGCAGCGCGGTACACCAAGGACTAGCGGGAACATACAATGAGCAGTTCTTC.

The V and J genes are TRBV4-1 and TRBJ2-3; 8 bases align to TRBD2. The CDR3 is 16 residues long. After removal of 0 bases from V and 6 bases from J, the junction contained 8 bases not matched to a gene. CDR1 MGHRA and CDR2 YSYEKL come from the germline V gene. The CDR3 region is CASSQDLLSGGDTQYF. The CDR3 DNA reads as TGCGCCAGCAGCCAAGATCTTTTGTCGGGGGGGGATACGCAGTATTTT.

DNA of the CDR3: TGTGCCAGCAGTTACGGACAGGCCCTGACCCAGTACTTC. Translated, it gives CASSYGQALTQYF. The chain carries TRBV6-6 and TRBJ2-5, with 7 positions matching TRBD1. Germline-derived CDR1 and CDR2 are MNHNY and SVGAGI (reference sequence). V was clipped by 2 bases and J by 7 bases; unmatched bases: 4. The CDR3 totals 13 residues.

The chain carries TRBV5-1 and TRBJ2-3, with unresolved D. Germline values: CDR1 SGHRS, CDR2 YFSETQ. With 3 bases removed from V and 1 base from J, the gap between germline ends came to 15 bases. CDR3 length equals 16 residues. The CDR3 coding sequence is TGCGCCAGCAGCTCGACTCCGGGTTATGGCACAGATACGCAGTATTTT. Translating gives CASSSTPGYGTDTQYF.

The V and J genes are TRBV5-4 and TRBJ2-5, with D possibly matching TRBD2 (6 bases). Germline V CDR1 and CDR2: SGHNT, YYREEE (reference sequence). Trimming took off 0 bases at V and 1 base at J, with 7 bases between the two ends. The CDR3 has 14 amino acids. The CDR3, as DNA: TGTGCCAGCAGCTTGGCTAGCGTCCAAGAGACCCAGTACTTC. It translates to CASSLASVQETQYF.

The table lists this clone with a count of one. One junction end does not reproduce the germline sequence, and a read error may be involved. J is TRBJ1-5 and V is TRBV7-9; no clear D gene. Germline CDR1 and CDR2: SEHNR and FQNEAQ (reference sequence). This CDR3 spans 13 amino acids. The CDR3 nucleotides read TGTGCCAGCAGTTTAGAGCGGCTTCAGCCCCAGCATTTT. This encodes CASSLERLQPQHF.